The entry below gives a single T cell receptor (beta chain) sequence along with its context. Sequencing was performed with immunoSEQ multiplex PCR; in TCRdb, only in-frame clones are kept and a portion is missing. The sample carries approximately 170,000 clones, under 85% recorded once. This specimen comes from a study of blood T cell repertoires in COVID-19. About the research overall: The study drew acute and convalescent COVID-19 samples from the United States, Italy and Spain. PBMCs, B-cell-depleted T cells, or T cells provided the cDNA or gDNA that made up the material.

J was trimmed by 6 bases and V by 3 bases; bases with no gene match: 8. The V gene's germline CDR1 is SNHLY and CDR2 FYNNEI. The CDR3 is made up of 16 amino acids. This TCR derives from a man older than 75 with COVID-19, enrolled during active disease. The chain has TRBV2 and TRBJ1-6; 7 bases fit TRBD1. Sequencing was carried out using peripheral blood. In nucleotides, the CDR3 is TGTGCCAGCAGTGAGAGGGGGCCCGTTCTTAATTCACCCCTCCACTTT. It encodes CASSERGPVLNSPLHF.